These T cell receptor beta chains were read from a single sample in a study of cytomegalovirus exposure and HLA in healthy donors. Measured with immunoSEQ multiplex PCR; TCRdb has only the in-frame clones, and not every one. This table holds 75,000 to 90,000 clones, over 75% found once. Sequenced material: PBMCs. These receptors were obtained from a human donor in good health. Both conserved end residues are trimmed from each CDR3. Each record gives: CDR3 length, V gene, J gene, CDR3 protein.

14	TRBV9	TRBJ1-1	ASSPGDRELNTEAF
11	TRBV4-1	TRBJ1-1	ASSGTGDTEAF
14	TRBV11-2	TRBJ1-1	ASKGSGGAWNTEAF
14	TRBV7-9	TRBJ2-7	SSSLPREGGSYEQY
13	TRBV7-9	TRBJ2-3	ASSLRGGFTDTQY
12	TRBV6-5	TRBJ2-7	ASTKGTGEYEQY
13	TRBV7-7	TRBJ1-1	ASSRLDRGDTEAF
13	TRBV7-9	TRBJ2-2	ASSLRGLGTGELF
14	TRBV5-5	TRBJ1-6	ASSLGAAGNNSPLH
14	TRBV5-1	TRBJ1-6	ASSSGGREDNSPLH
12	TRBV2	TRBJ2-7	ASSEGQGRGEQY
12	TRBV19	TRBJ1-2	ASSEDRGNNGYT
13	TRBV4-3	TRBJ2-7	ASSHDRGSAYEQY
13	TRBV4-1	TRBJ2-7	ASTQTQGVNYEQY
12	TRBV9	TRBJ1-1	ASSEVGSGTEAF
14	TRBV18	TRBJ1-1	ASSPRRTGPDTEAF
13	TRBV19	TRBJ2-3	ASGAGTSDADTQY
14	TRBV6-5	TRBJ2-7	ASSYRPGQGAGEQY
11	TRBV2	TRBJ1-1	ASSGQVPREAF
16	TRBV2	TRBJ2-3	ASTYLGLAGGREDTQY
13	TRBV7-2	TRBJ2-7	ASSPGLRGPYEQY
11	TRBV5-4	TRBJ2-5	ASGLGYQETQY
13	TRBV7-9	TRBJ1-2	ASSFGTRQGYGYT
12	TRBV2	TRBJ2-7	ASRGTTSSYEQY
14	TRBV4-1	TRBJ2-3	ASTGGGTGVVDTQY
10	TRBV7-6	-	ASSYSFYEQY
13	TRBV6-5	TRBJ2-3	ASRPGQGDTDTQY
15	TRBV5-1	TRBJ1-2	ASSLTGALDRGYGYT
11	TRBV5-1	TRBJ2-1	ASSYITGNEQF
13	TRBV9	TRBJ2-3	ASSVGQISTDTQY
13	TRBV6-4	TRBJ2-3	ASSPQGTSTDTQY
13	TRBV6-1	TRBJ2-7	ASIVNWGPTYEQY
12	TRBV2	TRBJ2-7	ASSKQGPRYEQY
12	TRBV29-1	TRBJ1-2	SAPGQGPIDGYP
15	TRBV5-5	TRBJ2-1	ASSLLSSGLAGKEQF
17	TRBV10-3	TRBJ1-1	AISEPPDRNHTMNTEAF
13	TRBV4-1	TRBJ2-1	ASSQTSGGYNEQF
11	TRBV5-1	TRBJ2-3	ASSLEVADTQY
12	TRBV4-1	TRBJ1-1	ASSSRVAGTEAF
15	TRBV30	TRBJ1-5	AWSEGQGGSRNQPQH